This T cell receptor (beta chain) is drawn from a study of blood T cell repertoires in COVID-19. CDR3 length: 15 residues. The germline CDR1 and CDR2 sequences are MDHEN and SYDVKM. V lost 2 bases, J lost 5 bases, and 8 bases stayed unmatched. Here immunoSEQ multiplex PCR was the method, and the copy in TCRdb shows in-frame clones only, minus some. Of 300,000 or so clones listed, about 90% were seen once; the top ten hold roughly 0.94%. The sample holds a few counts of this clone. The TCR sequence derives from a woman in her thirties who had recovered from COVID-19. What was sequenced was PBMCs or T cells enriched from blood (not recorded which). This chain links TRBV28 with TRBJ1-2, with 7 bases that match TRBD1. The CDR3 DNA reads TGTGCCAGCAGTTTAATCCCCATACAGGGGTATGGCTACACCTTC. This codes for CASSLIPIQGYGYTF.